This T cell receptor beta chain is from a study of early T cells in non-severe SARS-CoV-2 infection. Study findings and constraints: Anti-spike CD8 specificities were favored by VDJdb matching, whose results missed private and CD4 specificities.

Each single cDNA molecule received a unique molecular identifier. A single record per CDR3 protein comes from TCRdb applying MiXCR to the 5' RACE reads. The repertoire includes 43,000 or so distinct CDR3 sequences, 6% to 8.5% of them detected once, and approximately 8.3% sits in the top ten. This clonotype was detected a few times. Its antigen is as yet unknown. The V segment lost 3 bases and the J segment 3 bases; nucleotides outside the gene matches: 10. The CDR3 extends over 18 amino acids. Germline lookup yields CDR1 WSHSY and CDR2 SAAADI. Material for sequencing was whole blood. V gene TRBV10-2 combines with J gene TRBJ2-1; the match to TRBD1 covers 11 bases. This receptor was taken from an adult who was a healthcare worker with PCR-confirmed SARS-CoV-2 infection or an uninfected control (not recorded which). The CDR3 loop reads CASSDLRTGGGIYNEQFF. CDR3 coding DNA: TGCGCCAGCAGTGATCTTCGGACAGGGGGCGGAATCTACAATGAGCAGTTCTTC.